The 10 T cell receptor beta chains in this list originate from one sample, sequenced in a study of somatic mutations in cytotoxic T cells in rheumatoid arthritis (dated by TCRdb to about 2017). Libraries were constructed by the immunoSEQ multiplex PCR assay. TCRdb's version of the immuneACCESS table is confined to in-frame rearrangements and falls short of the full clone set. An unresolved V gene accounts for under half of the shortfall where checked; the remainder is of unknown origin. For this sample there are about 15,000 clones; about 80% appear just once. Together, the top ten hold approximately 20% of the sample. Sequenced material: CD8+ T cells sorted from blood. These TCRs come from an adult with rheumatoid arthritis.

The sample holds one count of this clone. The chain's CDR3 is CASIRLGTDTQYF. The CDR3 coding sequence is TGTGCCAGCATCAGACTCGGGACCGATACGCAGTATTTT. V gene TRBV7-9 combines with J gene TRBJ2-3; D tentatively reads TRBD1 or TRBD2 (5 bases each). CDR1 and CDR2 from the germline V gene are SEHNR and FQNEAQ (reference sequence). CDR3 length: 13 residues. The ends were cut back, 7 bases at V and 6 bases at J, with 14 bases in the middle.

Here the CDR3 DNA reads TGCGCCAGCAGGTTTAAGACTTCGCTCGAAAACTATGGCTACACCTTC. Amino acids: CASRFKTSLENYGYTF. This chain links TRBV23-1 with TRBJ1-2; D gene unclear. TRBV23-1 is an ORF, with its function uncertain. V lost 6 bases and J lost 2, with 19 bases in between. The CDR3 has 16 residues.

The chain uses TRBV4-1 and TRBJ2-7; TRBD1 aligns across 8 bases. This CDR3 region has 15 residues. Germline V gene sequence: CDR1 MGHRA, CDR2 YSYEKL. V trimming: 0 bases; J trimming: 4 bases; junction bases outside the gene matches: 5. This CDR3 reads CASSQDSGGYYEQYF. The CDR3 nucleotides are TGCGCCAGCAGCCAAGATTCAGGGGGCTATTACGAGCAGTACTTC.

The J gene is TRBJ1-2, the V gene TRBV30, with D possibly matching TRBD1 (5 bases). Germline CDR1 GTSNPN, CDR2 SVGIG (reference sequence). This CDR3 spans 15 amino acids. V dropped 0 bases and J dropped 1 base, with 12 bases sitting between them. CDR3 residues: CAWSVTAGLNYGYTF. CDR3 DNA: TGTGCCTGGAGTGTGACGGCAGGGCTTAACTATGGCTACACCTTC.

This chain connects TRBV7-7 to TRBJ2-1; 9 bases agree with TRBD1. Germline-derived CDR1 and CDR2 are SSHAT and FNYEAQ (reference sequence). The CDR3 sequence is 15 residues long. Germline trimming cut 5 bases from V and 0 bases from J; bases unmatched to any gene: 2. This CDR3 is CASSQTGGSYNEQFF. In DNA form, the CDR3 reads TGTGCCAGCAGCCAGACAGGGGGCTCCTACAATGAGCAGTTCTTC.

V gene TRBV13 combines with J gene TRBJ2-3; the D gene could be TRBD1 or TRBD2 (6 bases each). Trimming left V 6 bases short and J 4 bases short, with 20 bases between. Germline assignment: CDR1 PRHDT and CDR2 FYEKMQ (reference sequence). The CDR3 runs to 16 residues. Here the CDR3 reads CASSNRERGASDTQYF. The CDR3 region has the DNA TGTGCCAGCAGTAACCGCGAGAGGGGGGCTTCAGATACGCAGTATTTT.

The chain has TRBV13 and TRBJ2-3; D unresolved. Per germline, CDR1 PRHDT and CDR2 FYEKMQ (reference sequence). There are 15 residues in the CDR3. Trimming removed 1 base at V and 6 bases at J, with 14 bases between. Written as DNA, the CDR3 is TGTGCCAGCAGCTTAGTCCTCGATCCGGTGGATACGCAGTATTTT. The encoded protein is CASSLVLDPVDTQYF. The full variable domain, its missing parts supplied by reference TRBV13 and TRBJ2-3, is AAGVIQSPRHLIKEKRETATLKCYPIPRHDTVYWYQQGPGQDPQFLISFYEKMQSDKGSIPDRFSAQQFSDYHSELNMSSLELGDSALYFCASSLVLDPVDTQYFGPGTRLTVL.

The rearrangement uses TRBV13 and TRBJ2-5, with TRBD1 matching 7 bases. Gene TRBJ2-7 matches the end of the DNA better, so the J call may be wrong. This CDR3 spans 14 amino acids. Germline V gene sequence: CDR1 PRHDT, CDR2 FYEKMQ (reference sequence). The CDR3 sequence: CASSFSTGLYEQYF. In nucleotides, the CDR3 is TGTGCCAGCAGCTTCTCGACAGGGTTATACGAGCAGTACTTC.

In this sample, this clone turned up a few times. The V call is TRBV11-1, the J call TRBJ1-1; D gene unclear. V shed 0 bases and J shed 14 bases, with 16 bases lying between them. This CDR3 contains 13 residues. From germline, CDR1 is SGHAT and CDR2 FQDESV (reference sequence). CDR3 DNA: TGTGCCAGCAGCTTAGCAGGGAAGGAGATACCCTTCTTT. It specifies CASSLAGKEIPFF.

This sequence joins TRBV27 and TRBJ1-5, with D tentatively TRBD1 (5 bases). The CDR3 is made up of 11 amino acids. Germline lookup yields CDR1 MNHEY and CDR2 SMNVEV (reference sequence). Trimming shortened V by 6 bases and J by 11 bases, and 11 bases separated the two germline ends. The CDR3 DNA reads as TGTGCCAGCAGCTCCGGGGGGACCCAGCATTTT. It is translated as CASSSGGTQHF.